This TCR beta chain was documented in a study of immune evolution from preneoplasia to lung adenocarcinoma. Germline V CDR1 and CDR2: ENHRY, SYGVKD. This CDR3 is built from 14 residues. Germline trimming cut 1 base from V and 2 bases from J; bases unmatched to any gene: 2. Between the mid-2010s and the late 2010s, patients underwent resection in Japan or China. Premalignant or tumor cells were enriched by macro-dissection after pathologic assessment. Details on this clone: Antigen unknown.

Whole-study results and caveats: Normal lung had highest clonality; later lesions appeared denser, more diverse. Top clone frequencies peaked in normal lung, apparently declining through invasive adenocarcinoma.

Clones were sequenced by immunoSEQ multiplex PCR, and TCRdb holds only the in-frame ones, with some missing. The data contain some 6,500 clones, 75% to 90% of them seen just once; the ten biggest clones take up 3% to 3.5%. The sequencing input was FFPE lung adenocarcinoma in situ tissue. This clonotype was sampled from a donor at least 70 years old with lung adenocarcinoma. The chain is built from TRBV10-3 and TRBJ2-7; 7 bases map to TRBD1. CDR3 region: CAISELGTAYEQYF. The CDR3 nucleotides read TGTGCCATCAGTGAGTTGGGGACAGCCTACGAGCAGTACTTC.